This T cell receptor beta chain is from a study of response to subunit inactivated influenza vaccine. The germline V gene has CDR1 DFQATT and CDR2 SNEGSKA (reference sequence). The ends were cut back, 1 base at V and 0 bases at J, with 13 bases in the middle. The length of the CDR3 is 16 residues. TCRdb ran MiXCR on the RT-PCR reads and lists one entry per CDR3 protein. The sample has hundreds of thousands of distinct CDR3 sequences, roughly 18% seen once. This clonotype appeared many times. Its antigen remains unidentified. Findings and caveats of the study: The authors proposed limited new T cell recruitment per seasonal influenza vaccination.

The source of this sequence is a man aged 45-60 years who received an inactivated influenza vaccine. The sample consisted of PBMCs from blood, taken about 5 days after vaccination. The chain recombines TRBV20-1 with TRBJ2-1; D is possibly TRBD2 (5 bases). This CDR3 reads CSARVLGSASYNEQFF. Written as DNA, the CDR3 is TGCAGTGCTAGAGTTTTAGGTAGCGCCTCCTACAATGAGCAGTTCTTC.